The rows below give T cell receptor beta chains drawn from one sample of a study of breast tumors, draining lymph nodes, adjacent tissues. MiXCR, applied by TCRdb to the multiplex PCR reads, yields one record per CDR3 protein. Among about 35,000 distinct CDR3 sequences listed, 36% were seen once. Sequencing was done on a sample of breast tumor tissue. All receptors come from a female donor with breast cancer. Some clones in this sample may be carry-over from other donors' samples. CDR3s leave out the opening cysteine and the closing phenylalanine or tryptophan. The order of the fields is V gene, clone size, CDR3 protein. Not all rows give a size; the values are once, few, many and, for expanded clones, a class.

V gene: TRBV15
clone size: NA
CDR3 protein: ATSGARTTFYNEQF

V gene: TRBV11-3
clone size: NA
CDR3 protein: TSSLGGEQY

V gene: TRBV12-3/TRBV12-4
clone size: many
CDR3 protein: ASRAGTGGSPLH

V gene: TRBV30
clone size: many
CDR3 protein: AWNSIQGFQETQY

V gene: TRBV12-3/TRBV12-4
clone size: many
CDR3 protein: ASMAGVSYEQY

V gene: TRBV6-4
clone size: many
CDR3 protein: ASSDSCELDTDTQY

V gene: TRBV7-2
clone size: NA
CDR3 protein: ASSSSGRAGELF

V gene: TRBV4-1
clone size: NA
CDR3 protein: ASTKSRESWEAQY

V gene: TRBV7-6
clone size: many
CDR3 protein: ASSLRLDGQPQH

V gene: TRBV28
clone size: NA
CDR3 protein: ASSLPGASNQPQH

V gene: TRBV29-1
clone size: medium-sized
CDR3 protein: SVSRGSSYEQY

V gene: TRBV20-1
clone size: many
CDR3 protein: SASTSVSGEQY

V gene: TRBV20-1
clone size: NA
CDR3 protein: SARSTGTVRNEKLF

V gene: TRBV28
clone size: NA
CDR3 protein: ASSLVGRGQVGELF

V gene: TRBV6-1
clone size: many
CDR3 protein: ASSESGAGGGELF

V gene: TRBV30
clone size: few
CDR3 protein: AWSSLGGGIDEQY

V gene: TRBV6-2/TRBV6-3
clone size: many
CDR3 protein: ASSPAHEQY

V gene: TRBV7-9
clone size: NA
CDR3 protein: ASSSETSGRAPPY

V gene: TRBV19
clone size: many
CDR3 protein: ASSTRDIRYNEQF

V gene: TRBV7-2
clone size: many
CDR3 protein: ASSYRDRGYEQY

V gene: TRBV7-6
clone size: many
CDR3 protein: ASSLGGPFGNQPQH

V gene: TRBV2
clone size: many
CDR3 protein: ASSRGAAGQETQY

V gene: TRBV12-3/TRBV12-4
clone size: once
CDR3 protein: ASSLSGSSYEQY

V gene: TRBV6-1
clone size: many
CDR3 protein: ASREGQGENEKLF

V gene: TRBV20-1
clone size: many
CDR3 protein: SALNEGRKQF

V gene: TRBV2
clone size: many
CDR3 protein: ASSVTRQETQY